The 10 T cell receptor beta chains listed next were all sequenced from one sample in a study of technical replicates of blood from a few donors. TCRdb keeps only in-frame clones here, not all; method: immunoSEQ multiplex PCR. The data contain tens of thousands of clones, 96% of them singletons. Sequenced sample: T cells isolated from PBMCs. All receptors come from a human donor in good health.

CDR3 sequence reads: CASTVTGATDTQYF. CDR3 in DNA: TGCGCCAGCACAGTGACGGGAGCAACAGATACGCAGTATTTT. The chain is built from TRBV5-1 and TRBJ2-3; the D gene is possibly TRBD2 (6 bases). The V gene lost 6 bases and the J gene lost 3 bases, with 14 bases spanning the gap. The CDR3 runs 14 residues. Looked up from germline, CDR1 is SGHRS and CDR2 is YFSETQ.

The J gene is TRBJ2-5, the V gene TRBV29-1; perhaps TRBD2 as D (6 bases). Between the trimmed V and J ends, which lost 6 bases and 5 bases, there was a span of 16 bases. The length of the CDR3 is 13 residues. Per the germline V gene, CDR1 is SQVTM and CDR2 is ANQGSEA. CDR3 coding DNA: TGCAGCGTGGGGTCTGGAGGGATTGAGACCCAGTACTTC. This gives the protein CSVGSGGIETQYF.

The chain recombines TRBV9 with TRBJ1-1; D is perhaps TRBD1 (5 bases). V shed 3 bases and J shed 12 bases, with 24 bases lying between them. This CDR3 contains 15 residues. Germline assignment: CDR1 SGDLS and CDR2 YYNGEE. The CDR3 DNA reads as TGTGCCAGCAGCGCCGACCCAGCCTGGGAGGGGAGACCTTTCTTT. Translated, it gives CASSADPAWEGRPFF. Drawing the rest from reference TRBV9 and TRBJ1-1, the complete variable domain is DSGVTQTPKHLITATGQRVTLRCSPRSGDLSVYWYQQSLDQGLQFLIQYYNGEERAKGNILERFSAQQFPDLHSELNLSSLELGDSALYFCASSADPAWEGRPFFGQGTRLTVV.

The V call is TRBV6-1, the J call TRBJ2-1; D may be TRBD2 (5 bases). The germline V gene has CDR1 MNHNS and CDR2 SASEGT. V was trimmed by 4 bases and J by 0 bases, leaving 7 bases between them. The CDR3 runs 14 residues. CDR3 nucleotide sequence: TGTGCCAGCAGTGTACTAGGCTCCTACAATGAGCAGTTCTTC. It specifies CASSVLGSYNEQFF.

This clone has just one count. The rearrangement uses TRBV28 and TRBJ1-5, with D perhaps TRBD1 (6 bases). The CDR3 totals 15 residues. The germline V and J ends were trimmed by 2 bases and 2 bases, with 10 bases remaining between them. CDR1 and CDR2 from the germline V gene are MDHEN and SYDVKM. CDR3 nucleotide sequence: TGTGCCAGCAGTTTACCAGGGGCTGGCAATCAGCCCCAGCATTTT. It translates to CASSLPGAGNQPQHF.

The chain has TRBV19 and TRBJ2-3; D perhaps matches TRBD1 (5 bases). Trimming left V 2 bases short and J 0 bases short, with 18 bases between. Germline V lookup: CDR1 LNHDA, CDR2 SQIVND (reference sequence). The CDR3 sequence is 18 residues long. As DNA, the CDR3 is TGTGCCAGTAGTATATTACCCTGGACAACAACTAGCACAGATACGCAGTATTTT. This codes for CASSILPWTTTSTDTQYF.

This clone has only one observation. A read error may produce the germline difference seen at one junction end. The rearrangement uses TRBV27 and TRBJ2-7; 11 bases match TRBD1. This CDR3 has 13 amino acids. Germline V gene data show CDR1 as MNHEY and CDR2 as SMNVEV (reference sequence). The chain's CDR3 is CASSLSWGQGGHF. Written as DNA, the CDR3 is TGTGCCAGCAGTTTGTCCTGGGGACAGGGGGGACACTTC.

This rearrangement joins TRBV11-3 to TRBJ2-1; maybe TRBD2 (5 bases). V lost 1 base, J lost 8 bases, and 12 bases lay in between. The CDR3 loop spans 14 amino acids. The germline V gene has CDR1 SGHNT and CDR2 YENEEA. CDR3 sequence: CASSLVQRYHEQFF. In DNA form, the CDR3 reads TGTGCCAGCAGCTTAGTCCAGCGGTACCATGAGCAGTTCTTC.

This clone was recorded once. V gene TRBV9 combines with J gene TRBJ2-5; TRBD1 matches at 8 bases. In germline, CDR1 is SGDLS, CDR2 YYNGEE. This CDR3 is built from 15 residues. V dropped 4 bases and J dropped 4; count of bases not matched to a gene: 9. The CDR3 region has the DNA TGTGCCAGCAGCCTTCGTGGACAGGGAACAGAGACCCAGTACTTC. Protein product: CASSLRGQGTETQYF.

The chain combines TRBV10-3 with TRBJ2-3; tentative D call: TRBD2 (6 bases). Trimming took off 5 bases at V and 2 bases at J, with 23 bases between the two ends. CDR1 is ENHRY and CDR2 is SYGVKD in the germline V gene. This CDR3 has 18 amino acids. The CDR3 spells CAISKKIRVAENTDTQYF. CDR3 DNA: TGTGCCATCAGTAAGAAAATACGGGTAGCGGAAAACACAGATACGCAGTATTTT.